Shown below are 2 T cell receptor beta chains from a single sample sequenced in a study of circulating CD8 cells and anti-PD-1 response in melanoma. Sorting of live CD3+CD8+TCRalphabeta+ cells by PD-1 and/or TIGIT gave four subsets. TCR libraries were prepared from approximately 15 ng of total RNA with the QIAseq Immune Repertoire TCR panel. TCRdb redid the calling of the reads with MiXCR, one entry per CDR3 protein. Found here are some 300 distinct CDR3 sequences, approximately 9% of them singletons; the top ten hold over 30%. Sequencing used CD8+ T cells from PBMCs, obtained at baseline or after one month of anti-PD-1 therapy (not recorded which). The receptor set was obtained from a human donor with melanoma.

By sample fraction, this clonotype is large. The J gene is TRBJ2-4, the V gene TRBV14; D possibly corresponds to TRBD1 (6 bases). The CDR3 contains 16 residues. In germline, CDR1 is SGHDN, CDR2 FVKESK. The V gene lost 1 base and the J gene lost 0 bases, with 10 bases spanning the gap. The CDR3 spells CASSQAQGLAKNIQYF. The CDR3 DNA follows: TGTGCCAGCAGCCAAGCACAGGGATTAGCCAAAAACATTCAGTACTTC.

By share of the sample, this clonotype is large. The chain joins TRBV7-8 to TRBJ2-1, with D possibly TRBD2 on 6 matching bases. The CDR3 has 16 amino acids. V was trimmed by 1 base and J by 5 bases, leaving 15 bases between them. CDR1 is SGHVS, CDR2 FQNEAQ, per germline. CDR3 sequence reads: CASSLGNGGINNEQFF. The CDR3 DNA follows: TGTGCCAGCAGCTTAGGTAATGGAGGGATCAACAATGAGCAGTTCTTC.